This record looks at one T cell receptor (beta chain) sequence and its context. It has no known antigen specificity. No per-base quality is available; no much larger clone lies one base away. This record comes from a study of response to subunit inactivated influenza vaccine (dated by TCRdb to 2016 to 2019). The study in broad terms: The study used deep quantitative T cell receptor repertoire profiling to track responses to a trivalent subunit inactivated influenza vaccine.

Results and caveats for the whole study, not just this receptor: It was suggested by the authors that each seasonal influenza vaccination may recruit only a limited number of new T cells.

Library prep was done by RT-PCR. The sequencing machine was an Illumina HiSeq 2500. TCRdb's own reprocessing of the public reads used fastp at Q25 and MiXCR and kept productive beta chains. Every distinct CDR3 protein forms one entry, paired with its most common genes and DNA. This sample lists roughly 290,000 distinct CDR3 sequences; about a fifth were detected once. The ten largest account for roughly 10% of the sample. Trimming accounts for 1 base at V and 6 bases at J, while the number of junction bases matched to no gene is 3. Per the germline V gene (reference sequence), DFQATT is the CDR1 and SNEGSKA is the CDR2. The CDR3 measures 14 amino acids from cysteine to phenylalanine. The sequence is cut down to CDR3 DNA, 42 bases in frame from base 1.

The receptor's source is a man aged 45 to 70 who received an inactivated influenza vaccine. Donor details come from another sample of the same person, matched by shared clones. The sample consisted of PBMCs from blood, taken less than 22 months after vaccination. The chain is encoded by TRBV20-1 joined to TRBJ2-7, and TRBD2 aligns with 13 junction nucleotides. The CDR3 protein: CSARVGTSGIEQYF. The DNA sequence is as follows: TGCAGTGCTAGAGTAGGGACTAGCGGGATCGAGCAGTACTTC.